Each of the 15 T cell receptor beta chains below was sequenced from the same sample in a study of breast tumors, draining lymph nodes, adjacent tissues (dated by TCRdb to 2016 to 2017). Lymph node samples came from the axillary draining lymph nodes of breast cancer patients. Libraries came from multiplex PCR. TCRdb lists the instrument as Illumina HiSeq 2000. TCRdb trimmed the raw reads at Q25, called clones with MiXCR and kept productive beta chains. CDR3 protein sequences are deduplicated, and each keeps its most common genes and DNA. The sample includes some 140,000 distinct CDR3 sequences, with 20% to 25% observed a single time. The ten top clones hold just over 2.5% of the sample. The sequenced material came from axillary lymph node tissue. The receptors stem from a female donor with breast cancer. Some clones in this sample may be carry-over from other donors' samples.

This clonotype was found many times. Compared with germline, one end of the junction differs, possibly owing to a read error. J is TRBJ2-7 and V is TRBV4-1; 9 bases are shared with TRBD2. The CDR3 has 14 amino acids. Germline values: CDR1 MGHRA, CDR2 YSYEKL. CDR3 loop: CASSQENGGTSLFF. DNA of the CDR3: TGCGCCAGCAGCCAAGAAAATGGGGGGACTAGCCTATTCTTC.

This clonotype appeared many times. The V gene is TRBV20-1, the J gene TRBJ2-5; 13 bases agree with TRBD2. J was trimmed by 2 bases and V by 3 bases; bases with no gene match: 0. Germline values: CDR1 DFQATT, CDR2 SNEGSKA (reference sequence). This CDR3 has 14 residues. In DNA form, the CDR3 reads TGCAGTGCTAGGGGACTAGCGGGGCAAGAGACCCAGTACTTC. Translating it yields CSARGLAGQETQYF.

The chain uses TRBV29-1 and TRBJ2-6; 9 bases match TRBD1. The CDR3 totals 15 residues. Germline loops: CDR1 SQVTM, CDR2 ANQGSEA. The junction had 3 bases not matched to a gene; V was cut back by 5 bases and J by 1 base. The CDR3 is CSVKDRGSGANVLTF. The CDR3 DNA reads TGCAGCGTTAAGGACAGGGGTTCTGGGGCCAACGTCCTGACTTTC.

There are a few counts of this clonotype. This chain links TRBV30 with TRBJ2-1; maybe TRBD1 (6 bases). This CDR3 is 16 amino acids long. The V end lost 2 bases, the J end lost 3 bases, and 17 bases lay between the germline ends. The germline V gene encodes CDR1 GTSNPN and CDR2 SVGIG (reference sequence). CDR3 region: CAWSPPGDRSYNEQFF. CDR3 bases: TGTGCCTGGAGTCCGCCCGGTGACAGGAGCTACAATGAGCAGTTCTTC.

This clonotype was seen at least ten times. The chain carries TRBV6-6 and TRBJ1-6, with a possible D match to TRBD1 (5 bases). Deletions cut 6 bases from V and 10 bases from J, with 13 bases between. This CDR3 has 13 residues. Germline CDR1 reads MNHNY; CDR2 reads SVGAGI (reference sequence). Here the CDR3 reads CASRGQLDSPLHF. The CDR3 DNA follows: TGTGCCAGCAGGGGGCAATTAGACTCACCCCTCCACTTT.

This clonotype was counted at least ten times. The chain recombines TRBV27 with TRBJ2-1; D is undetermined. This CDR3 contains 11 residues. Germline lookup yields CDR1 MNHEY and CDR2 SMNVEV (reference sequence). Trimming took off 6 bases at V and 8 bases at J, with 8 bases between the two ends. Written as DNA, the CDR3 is TGTGCCAGCAGCTCCTATGATGAGCAGTTCTTC. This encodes CASSSYDEQFF.

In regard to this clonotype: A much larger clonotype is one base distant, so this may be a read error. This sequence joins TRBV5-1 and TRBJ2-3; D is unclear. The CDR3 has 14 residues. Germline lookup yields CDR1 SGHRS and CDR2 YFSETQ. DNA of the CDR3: TGCGCCAACAGCTTGGAAGAAGGCAGCTCTACGCAGTATTTT. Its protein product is CANSLEEGSSTQYF.

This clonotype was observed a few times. The CDR3 region is CASSYSRLADLSYNEQFF. CDR3 coding DNA: TGTGCCAGCAGTTACTCGCGGCTAGCGGACCTGTCCTACAATGAGCAGTTCTTC. This sequence joins TRBV6-2 or TRBV6-3 and TRBJ2-1; 7 bases match TRBD2. Trimming cost V 0 bases and J 1 base; bases outside gene matches: 9. Germline loops: CDR1 MNHEY, CDR2 SVGEGT. The CDR3 is made up of 18 amino acids.

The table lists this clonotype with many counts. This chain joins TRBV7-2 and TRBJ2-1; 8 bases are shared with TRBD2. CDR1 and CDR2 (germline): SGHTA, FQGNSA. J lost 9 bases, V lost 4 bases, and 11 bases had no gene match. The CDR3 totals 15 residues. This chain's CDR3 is CASSSQGAGDIEQFF. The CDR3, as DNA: TGTGCCAGCAGCTCCCAGGGAGCGGGAGATATTGAGCAGTTCTTC.

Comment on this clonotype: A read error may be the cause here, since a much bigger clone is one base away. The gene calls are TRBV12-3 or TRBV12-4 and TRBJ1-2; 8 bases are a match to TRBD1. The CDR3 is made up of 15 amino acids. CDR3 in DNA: TGTGCCAGCAGCCCGGACAGGGCCTATAACTATGGCAACACCTTC. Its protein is CASSPDRAYNYGNTF.

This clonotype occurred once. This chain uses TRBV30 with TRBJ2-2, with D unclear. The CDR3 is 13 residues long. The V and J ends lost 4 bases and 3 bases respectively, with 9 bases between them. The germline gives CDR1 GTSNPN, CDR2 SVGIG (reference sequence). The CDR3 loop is CAWTLYYTGELFF. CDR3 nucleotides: TGTGCCTGGACTCTGTACTACACCGGGGAGCTGTTTTTT.

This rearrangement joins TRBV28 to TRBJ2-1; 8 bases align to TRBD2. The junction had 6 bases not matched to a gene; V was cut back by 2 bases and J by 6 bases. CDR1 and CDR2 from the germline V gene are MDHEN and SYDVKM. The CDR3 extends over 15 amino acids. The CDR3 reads CASSLGAGGGNEQFF. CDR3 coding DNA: TGTGCCAGCAGTTTAGGGGCGGGAGGTGGCAATGAGCAGTTCTTC.

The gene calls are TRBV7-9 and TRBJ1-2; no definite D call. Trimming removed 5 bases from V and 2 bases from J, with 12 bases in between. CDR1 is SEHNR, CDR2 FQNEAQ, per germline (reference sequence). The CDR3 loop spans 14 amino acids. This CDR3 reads CASSVGTDNYGYTF. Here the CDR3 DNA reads TGTGCCAGCAGCGTCGGCACAGACAACTATGGCTACACCTTC. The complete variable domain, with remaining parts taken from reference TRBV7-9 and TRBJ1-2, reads DTGVSQNPRHKITKRGQNVTFRCDPISEHNRLYWYRQTLGQGPEFLTYFQNEAQLEKSRLLSDRFSAERPKGSFSTLEIQRTEQGDSAMYLCASSVGTDNYGYTFGSGTRLTVV.

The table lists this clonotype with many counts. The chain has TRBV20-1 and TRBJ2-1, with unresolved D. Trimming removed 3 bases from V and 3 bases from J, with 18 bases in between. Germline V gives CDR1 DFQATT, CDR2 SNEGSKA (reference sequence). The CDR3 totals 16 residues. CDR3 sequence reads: CSASRLSNRDYNEQFF. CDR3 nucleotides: TGCAGTGCTAGCCGACTTAGCAATCGAGACTACAATGAGCAGTTCTTC.

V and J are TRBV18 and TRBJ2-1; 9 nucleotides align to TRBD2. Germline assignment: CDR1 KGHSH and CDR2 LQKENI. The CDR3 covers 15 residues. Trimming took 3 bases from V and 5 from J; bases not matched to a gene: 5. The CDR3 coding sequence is TGTGCCAGCTCACCGAGTAGCGGGAGCAACAATGAGCAGTTCTTC. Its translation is CASSPSSGSNNEQFF.